This T cell receptor (beta chain) is drawn from a study of blood T cell repertoires in COVID-19. Study summary: Nucleic acid was either cDNA or gDNA, and it came from T cells, B-cell-depleted T cells, or PBMCs.

Recruits, aged roughly 18 to 95 years, lived in 24 US areas. This CDR3 has 15 residues. Germline V gene lookup returns CDR1 SEHNR and CDR2 FQNEAQ (reference sequence). Assay: immunoSEQ multiplex PCR; the TCRdb copy retains only in-frame clones and omits some. The sample consists of more than 200,000 clones, around nine tenths of them appearing once. To note about this clone: The germline gene is not matched at one end of the junction; a read error may be the cause.

Material for sequencing was PBMCs or T cells enriched from blood (not recorded which). V gene TRBV7-9 combines with J gene TRBJ1-2, with TRBD1 matching over 11 bases. This TCR derives from a woman aged 50 to 60 who had recovered from COVID-19. The CDR3: CASSLADVVGQGVDF. The CDR3 DNA sequence: TGTGCCAGCAGCTTAGCAGATGTAGTGGGACAGGGGGTTGACTTC.